These T cell receptor beta chains were read from a single sample in a study of OX40 agonist ivuxolimab in advanced cancers. The data were produced by immunoSEQ multiplex PCR, yet TCRdb's version contains in-frame clones alone and is incomplete. The profile covers some 77,000 clones, with roughly 90% appearing a single time and about 8.6% taken by the ten largest. The sample consisted of CD4+ or CD8+ T cells sorted from blood, taken in a trial of the OX40 agonist ivuxolimab. The receptors were sampled from an adult with an advanced solid tumor such as melanoma, head and neck, liver or kidney cancer. CDR3s include the opening cysteine and the closing phenylalanine or tryptophan. Fields, in order: D gene, J gene, clone size, V gene, CDR3 protein, CDR3 DNA. The D gene is left open where the match is weak. Not every row has a clone size; where given, it reads once, few, many or a size class.

D gene: -; J gene: TRBJ1-5; clone size: -; V gene: TRBV27; CDR3 protein: CASSIGGWQPQHF; CDR3 DNA: TGTGCCAGCAGTATCGGAGGGTGGCAGCCCCAGCATTTT
D gene: -; J gene: TRBJ2-7; clone size: -; V gene: TRBV27; CDR3 protein: CASSFSLSFEQYF; CDR3 DNA: TGTGCCAGCAGTTTTTCTTTGTCCTTCGAGCAGTACTTC
D gene: -; J gene: TRBJ2-7; clone size: -; V gene: TRBV23-1; CDR3 protein: CASSHCGDEPYEQYF; CDR3 DNA: TGCGCCAGCAGTCACTGCGGAGATGAGCCCTACGAGCAGTACTTC
D gene: -; J gene: TRBJ2-7; clone size: -; V gene: TRBV15; CDR3 protein: CATSFGRDSYEQYF; CDR3 DNA: TGTGCCACCAGCTTCGGAAGGGACTCCTACGAGCAGTACTTC
D gene: -; J gene: TRBJ2-7; clone size: once; V gene: TRBV27; CDR3 protein: CASSIGQSTTPYEQYF; CDR3 DNA: TGTGCCAGCAGTATAGGTCAGTCGACTACACCCTACGAGCAGTACTTC
D gene: TRBD1; J gene: TRBJ1-2; clone size: -; V gene: TRBV29-1; CDR3 protein: CSGGQGNGYTF; CDR3 DNA: TGCAGCGGGGGACAGGGGAATGGCTACACCTTC
D gene: -; J gene: TRBJ1-1; clone size: -; V gene: TRBV5-1; CDR3 protein: CASSYTGPNTEAFF; CDR3 DNA: TGCGCCAGCAGTTACACAGGGCCGAACACTGAAGCTTTCTTT
D gene: TRBD1; J gene: TRBJ1-4; clone size: few; V gene: TRBV2; CDR3 protein: CASTEDRVYEKLFF; CDR3 DNA: TGTGCCAGCACTGAGGACAGGGTTTACGAAAAACTGTTTTTT
D gene: -; J gene: TRBJ2-7; clone size: -; V gene: TRBV9; CDR3 protein: CASSVAGAYEQYF; CDR3 DNA: TGTGCCAGCAGCGTAGCGGGGGCCTACGAGCAGTACTTC
D gene: TRBD2; J gene: TRBJ2-3; clone size: -; V gene: TRBV11-2; CDR3 protein: CASSLAPSGASTDTQYF; CDR3 DNA: TGTGCCAGCAGCTTAGCCCCTAGCGGGGCAAGCACAGATACGCAGTATTTT
D gene: TRBD1; J gene: TRBJ1-5; clone size: -; V gene: TRBV5-1; CDR3 protein: CATPTGDSNQPQHF; CDR3 DNA: TGCGCCACTCCGACAGGGGACAGCAATCAGCCCCAGCATTTT
D gene: -; J gene: TRBJ2-7; clone size: -; V gene: TRBV6-5; CDR3 protein: CASSYGRTYEQYF; CDR3 DNA: TGTGCCAGCAGTTACGGGCGGACTTACGAGCAGTACTTC
D gene: -; J gene: TRBJ2-7; clone size: -; V gene: TRBV27; CDR3 protein: CASSLSGGTLSYEQYF; CDR3 DNA: TGTGCCAGCAGTTTATCGGGGGGCACCCTCTCCTACGAGCAGTACTTC
D gene: -; J gene: TRBJ2-4; clone size: once; V gene: TRBV10-3; CDR3 protein: CAISDPSPVLNKNIQYF; CDR3 DNA: TGTGCCATCAGTGACCCTTCACCGGTCCTAAACAAAAACATTCAGTACTTC
D gene: -; J gene: TRBJ1-2; clone size: -; V gene: TRBV4-3; CDR3 protein: CASSQERAGRRLDGYTF; CDR3 DNA: TGCGCCAGCAGCCAAGAGAGGGCCGGTCGGCGTTTGGATGGCTACACCTTC
D gene: TRBD1; J gene: TRBJ1-2; clone size: -; V gene: TRBV6-1; CDR3 protein: CASRAGRVPGGDTF; CDR3 DNA: TGTGCCAGCAGAGCGGGGAGGGTGCCAGGGGGGGACACCTTC
D gene: TRBD1; J gene: TRBJ1-5; clone size: -; V gene: TRBV15; CDR3 protein: CATSREQGGSGPQHF; CDR3 DNA: TGTGCCACCAGCAGAGAACAGGGGGGGAGCGGGCCCCAGCATTTT
D gene: -; J gene: TRBJ2-2; clone size: -; V gene: TRBV15; CDR3 protein: CATSRDRLALNTGELFF; CDR3 DNA: TGTGCCACCAGCAGAGATCGGCTAGCTTTGAACACCGGGGAGCTGTTTTTT
D gene: TRBD1; J gene: TRBJ2-7; clone size: -; V gene: TRBV5-1; CDR3 protein: CASSQDRVGEQYF; CDR3 DNA: TGCGCCAGCAGCCAGGACAGGGTTGGCGAGCAGTACTTC
D gene: TRBD2; J gene: TRBJ2-1; clone size: -; V gene: TRBV19; CDR3 protein: CASSILAGGPNEQFF; CDR3 DNA: TGTGCCAGTAGTATACTAGCGGGGGGGCCCAATGAGCAGTTCTTC
D gene: -; J gene: TRBJ2-1; clone size: -; V gene: TRBV4-3; CDR3 protein: CASSQDSGGYNEQFF; CDR3 DNA: TGCGCCAGCAGCCAAGATTCCGGGGGCTACAATGAGCAGTTCTTC
D gene: TRBD1; J gene: TRBJ2-3; clone size: -; V gene: TRBV10-1; CDR3 protein: CASSGSTGSGRTDTQYF; CDR3 DNA: TGCGCCAGCAGTGGGTCGACAGGGTCGGGTAGGACAGATACGCAGTATTTT
D gene: TRBD1; J gene: TRBJ1-2; clone size: -; V gene: TRBV2; CDR3 protein: CASSPGQGFYGYTF; CDR3 DNA: TGTGCCAGCAGTCCGGGACAGGGGTTCTATGGCTACACCTTC
D gene: TRBD1; J gene: TRBJ1-2; clone size: -; V gene: TRBV9; CDR3 protein: CASSVGGGQGSLGYTF; CDR3 DNA: TGTGCCAGCAGCGTAGGGGGAGGACAGGGATCGTTGGGCTACACCTTC
D gene: -; J gene: TRBJ1-1; clone size: few; V gene: TRBV6-5; CDR3 protein: CATRHIPESTEAFF; CDR3 DNA: TGTGCCACCCGTCATATCCCCGAGAGCACTGAAGCTTTCTTT
D gene: TRBD1; J gene: TRBJ2-7; clone size: -; V gene: TRBV15; CDR3 protein: CATSRVDRALSYEQYF; CDR3 DNA: TGTGCCACCAGCAGAGTGGACAGGGCCCTTTCCTACGAGCAGTACTTC
D gene: -; J gene: TRBJ1-2; clone size: -; V gene: TRBV5-4; CDR3 protein: CASSLGSTDGYTF; CDR3 DNA: TGTGCCAGCAGCTTGGGGTCGACGGATGGCTACACCTTC
D gene: -; J gene: TRBJ2-4; clone size: once; V gene: TRBV7-9; CDR3 protein: CASSLIPSGEGNIQYF; CDR3 DNA: TGTGCCAGCAGCTTAATCCCCAGCGGTGAGGGGAACATTCAGTACTTC
D gene: -; J gene: TRBJ1-2; clone size: -; V gene: TRBV7-2; CDR3 protein: CASSLARRVETNYGYTF; CDR3 DNA: TGTGCCAGCAGCTTAGCGCGTAGGGTGGAGACTAACTATGGCTACACCTTC
D gene: -; J gene: TRBJ1-5; clone size: -; V gene: TRBV6-1; CDR3 protein: CASRDNQPQHF; CDR3 DNA: TGTGCCAGCAGGGATAATCAGCCCCAGCATTTT
D gene: -; J gene: TRBJ2-5; clone size: -; V gene: TRBV7-6; CDR3 protein: CASSLGPGALGETQYF; CDR3 DNA: TGTGCCAGCAGCTTAGGTCCGGGGGCACTCGGTGAGACCCAGTACTTC
D gene: TRBD1; J gene: TRBJ1-1; clone size: -; V gene: TRBV7-2; CDR3 protein: CASSFSGTATEAFF; CDR3 DNA: TGTGCCAGCAGCTTTTCCGGGACAGCCACTGAAGCTTTCTTT
D gene: TRBD1; J gene: TRBJ2-7; clone size: -; V gene: TRBV6-5; CDR3 protein: CASSYSDRGYEQYF; CDR3 DNA: TGTGCCAGCAGCTACTCGGACAGGGGGTACGAGCAGTACTTC
D gene: TRBD1; J gene: TRBJ2-7; clone size: -; V gene: TRBV29-1; CDR3 protein: CSVEFRDRGTYEQYF; CDR3 DNA: TGCAGCGTTGAATTCCGGGACAGGGGTACCTACGAGCAGTACTTC
D gene: -; J gene: TRBJ1-1; clone size: -; V gene: TRBV7-2; CDR3 protein: CAGRSYTEAFF; CDR3 DNA: TGTGCCGGTCGGTCGTACACTGAAGCTTTCTTT
D gene: TRBD1; J gene: TRBJ2-7; clone size: -; V gene: TRBV2; CDR3 protein: CASSEMSGGEYYEQYF; CDR3 DNA: TGTGCCAGCAGTGAAATGTCAGGGGGTGAATACTACGAGCAGTACTTC
D gene: TRBD1; J gene: TRBJ2-2; clone size: -; V gene: TRBV27; CDR3 protein: CASSDRGINVGTGELFF; CDR3 DNA: TGTGCCAGCAGTGACAGGGGCATCAATGTTGGCACCGGGGAGCTGTTTTTT
D gene: -; J gene: TRBJ1-2; clone size: -; V gene: TRBV9; CDR3 protein: CASSVASTVLRGANYGYTF; CDR3 DNA: TGTGCCAGCAGCGTAGCGTCCACAGTCCTCCGGGGTGCTAACTATGGCTACACCTTC
D gene: -; J gene: TRBJ2-2; clone size: once; V gene: TRBV29-1; CDR3 protein: CSVLKITGELFF; CDR3 DNA: TGCAGCGTTCTCAAAATCACCGGGGAGCTGTTTTTT
D gene: TRBD2; J gene: TRBJ2-7; clone size: -; V gene: TRBV11-2; CDR3 protein: CASSLYIGLAGASYEQYF; CDR3 DNA: TGTGCCAGCAGCTTATACATCGGACTAGCGGGGGCCTCCTACGAGCAGTACTTC
D gene: -; J gene: TRBJ2-3; clone size: -; V gene: TRBV7-9; CDR3 protein: CASSQPADTQYF; CDR3 DNA: TGTGCCAGCAGCCAACCAGCAGATACGCAGTATTTT
D gene: -; J gene: TRBJ1-2; clone size: -; V gene: TRBV7-8; CDR3 protein: CASSLASGHYGYTF; CDR3 DNA: TGTGCCAGCAGCTTAGCGTCCGGACACTATGGCTACACCTTC
D gene: -; J gene: TRBJ1-1; clone size: -; V gene: TRBV5-6; CDR3 protein: CASSFIENTEAFF; CDR3 DNA: TGTGCCAGCAGCTTCATAGAGAACACTGAAGCTTTCTTT
D gene: TRBD2; J gene: TRBJ2-7; clone size: -; V gene: TRBV19; CDR3 protein: CASSRDRQSGGASYEQYF; CDR3 DNA: TGTGCCAGTAGCAGGGACAGACAAAGCGGGGGGGCGTCCTACGAGCAGTACTTC
D gene: -; J gene: TRBJ1-1; clone size: -; V gene: TRBV6-5; CDR3 protein: CASSYYKFTEAFF; CDR3 DNA: TGTGCCAGCAGTTACTATAAGTTCACTGAAGCTTTCTTT
D gene: -; J gene: TRBJ1-2; clone size: -; V gene: TRBV11-2; CDR3 protein: CASSPSLVGTPEVYGYTF; CDR3 DNA: TGTGCCAGCAGCCCCTCACTTGTGGGGACACCCGAGGTCTATGGCTACACCTTC
D gene: -; J gene: TRBJ1-2; clone size: -; V gene: TRBV19; CDR3 protein: CASSLYLRDYGYTF; CDR3 DNA: TGTGCCAGTAGTTTGTATCTGAGGGACTATGGCTACACCTTC
D gene: -; J gene: TRBJ2-3; clone size: -; V gene: TRBV7-6; CDR3 protein: CASSLGAQGDTQYF; CDR3 DNA: TGTGCCAGCAGCTTAGGCGCACAGGGAGATACGCAGTATTTT
D gene: -; J gene: TRBJ2-7; clone size: -; V gene: TRBV19; CDR3 protein: CASSPARTAYEQYF; CDR3 DNA: TGTGCCAGTAGTCCCGCCCGGACAGCCTACGAGCAGTACTTC
D gene: -; J gene: TRBJ1-5; clone size: -; V gene: TRBV30; CDR3 protein: CAWSPPGYPQHF; CDR3 DNA: TGTGCCTGGAGCCCCCCAGGGTACCCCCAGCATTTT
D gene: TRBD2; J gene: TRBJ2-1; clone size: -; V gene: TRBV19; CDR3 protein: CASSILAGGEQFF; CDR3 DNA: TGTGCCAGTAGTATTTTAGCGGGGGGCGAGCAGTTCTTC
D gene: -; J gene: TRBJ1-1; clone size: -; V gene: TRBV5-1; CDR3 protein: CASSLEGPRETAFF; CDR3 DNA: TGCGCCAGCAGCTTGGAGGGACCCAGGGAGACAGCTTTCTTT
D gene: -; J gene: TRBJ1-2; clone size: -; V gene: TRBV4-3; CDR3 protein: CASSQDRGGNGYTF; CDR3 DNA: TGCGCCAGCAGCCAAGATAGGGGCGGGAATGGCTACACCTTC
D gene: TRBD1; J gene: TRBJ2-5; clone size: -; V gene: TRBV7-8; CDR3 protein: CASTAGTGFSEQYF; CDR3 DNA: TGTGCCAGCACCGCTGGGACAGGGTTTTCAGAGCAGTACTTC
D gene: TRBD1; J gene: TRBJ2-5; clone size: -; V gene: TRBV5-1; CDR3 protein: CASSGTGGETQYF; CDR3 DNA: TGCGCCAGCAGCGGGACAGGGGGGGAGACCCAGTACTTC